This T cell receptor beta chain was identified during a study of blood T cells in healthy people across ages. General study results and limits: The study found more naive CD4+ cells and higher diversity in long-lived than aged donors.

Each of the donors had roughly 9.4 milliliters of peripheral blood drawn into EDTA-treated Vacutainer tubes. In the case of this clonotype: Its antigen is currently unknown.

PCR was performed a second time for about 7 to 11 cycles using a sample-barcoded 5' primer and a J-beta primer mix. From the 5' RACE reads, TCRdb called clonotypes with MiXCR, one entry per CDR3 protein. This table has about 680,000 distinct CDR3 sequences, about 52% appearing once. The sequence derives from an older woman in good health. The sequenced sample was blood.

Written as DNA, the CDR3 is TGTGCCAGCAGCACCCCCGGACTCAATGAAAAACTGTTTTTT. Encoded protein: CASSTPGLNEKLFF. The chain links TRBV6-5 to TRBJ1-4; no clear D gene. The CDR3 loop spans 14 amino acids. From germline, CDR1 is MNHEY and CDR2 SVGAGI. Between the trimmed V and J ends, which lost 6 bases and 5 bases, there was a span of 13 bases.